Following are 22 T cell receptor beta chains from one sample sequenced in a study of CD8+ T cells in alopecia areata. Cutaneous lymph nodes were pooled and cells sorted by CD4, CD8alpha, NKG2D, NKG2ACE and more. RNA extraction was followed by reverse transcription into cDNA, which acted as the sequencing template. Clones were read by immunoSEQ multiplex PCR, and TCRdb kept only the in-frame ones, dropping some. Recorded here are 200,000 to 300,000 clones, none singletons. The sample taken for sequencing was CD4+ T cells sorted from a lymph node. These receptors were obtained from a C3H/HeJ mouse with alopecia areata. For this mouse line, the MHC haplotype is H2-k.

The sample holds a few counts of this clone. The germline and genes are mouse ones. Coverage ceases 4 residues before the CDR3 finishes, and the germline J gene fills in the end. The chain recombines TRBV29 with TRBJ2-5; 10 bases map to TRBD2. The junction had 8 bases not matched to a gene; V was cut back by 5 bases and J by 0 bases. Germline V gene lookup returns CDR1 MSHET and CDR2 SYDVDS. This CDR3 is built from 17 residues. The CDR3 DNA, read in part, is TGTGCTAGCAGTCCCAACTGGGGGGGGGCTAACCAAGAC. It codes for CASSPNWGGANQD. The full-length CDR3 reads as CASSPNWGGANQDTQYF.

This clone was seen more than once but under ten times. Gene names and germline match the mouse. The CDR3 protein is CASLGNYAEQFF. The part of the CDR3 DNA that was read is TGTGCCTCACTGGGGAACTATGCT. The chain uses TRBV31 and TRBJ2-1; 7 nucleotides line up with TRBD2. The CDR3 goes on 4 residues after the read ends, and that part is filled in from the germline J gene. Losses at the gene ends were 7 bases for V and 1 base for J; bases not matched to a gene: 1. The CDR3 covers 12 residues. Germline CDR1 is GKSSPN and CDR2 is SITVG. Full variable domain (outside the CDR3, taken from reference TRBV31 and TRBJ2-1): AQTIHQWPVAEIKAVGSPLSLGCTIKGKSSPNLYWYWQATGGTLQQLFYSITVGQVESVVQLNLSASRPKDDQFILSTEKLLLSHSGFYLCASLGNYAEQFFGPGTRLTVL.

The table lists this clone with many counts. Genes here carry mouse names. The read ends 4 residues early relative to the CDR3; the germline J gene fills the gap. Other DNA sequences within the sample encode an identical CDR3. The chain uses TRBV13-1 and TRBJ1-2; no clear D. CDR1 is NSHNY and CDR2 is SYGAGN in the germline V gene. The CDR3 is 13 amino acids. The ends were cut back, 1 base at V and 0 bases at J, with 4 bases in the middle. The CDR3 bases that were read are TGTGCCAGCAGTGATACATCAAACTCC. It specifies CASSDTSNS. The whole CDR3 region reads CASSDTSNSDYTF.

A word on this clone: Mouse gene names apply. The read ends 4 residues shy of where the CDR3 ends; the end is completed using the germline J gene. The chain recombines TRBV13-3 with TRBJ1-1, with 7 bases aligning to TRBD1. The CDR3 covers 13 residues. Germline V CDR1 and CDR2: NNHDY, SYVADS. The covered CDR3 bases are TGTGCCAGCAGTGAGGAGGGACAGTCA. It translates to CASSEEGQS. The whole CDR3 sequence reads CASSEEGQSEVFF.

This clone was recorded a few times. The genes and germline here are from mouse. The CDR3 extends 4 residues past the end of the read, so its final part is completed from the germline J gene. Other DNA sequences in this specimen translate into the identical CDR3. V gene TRBV19 combines with J gene TRBJ2-7; 9 bases align to TRBD2. The CDR3 covers 13 residues. Germline-derived CDR1 and CDR2 are FNHDT and SITEND (reference sequence). This CDR3 is CASTRTGDYEQYF. The covered CDR3 bases are TGTGCCAGCACCAGGACTGGGGATTAT.

Turning to this clone: Mouse gene names apply. Read coverage stops 3 residues before the CDR3 terminus; the germline J gene supplies the remainder. The chain recombines TRBV31 with TRBJ1-6; TRBD1 agrees at 10 bases. TRBJ1-6 is reported as an ORF; its role is uncertain. Germline CDR1 GKSSPN, CDR2 SITVG. Trimming took 0 bases from V and 7 from J; bases not matched to a gene: 6. The CDR3 sequence is 16 residues long. The CDR3 DNA, read in part, is TGTGCCTGGAGTCTAGGGGACAGGGGAGGCAATTCGCCC. Translation gives CAWSLGDRGGNSP. The entire CDR3 is CAWSLGDRGGNSPLYF.

On this clone: Genes here carry mouse names. CDR3: CASSLPGGADAEQFF. The sequenced part of the CDR3 DNA is TGTGCCAGCAGTCTCCCAGGGGGCGCGGATGCT. The chain joins TRBV19 to TRBJ2-1; 8 bases fit TRBD1. The CDR3 extends 4 residues past the end of the read, so its final part is completed from the germline J gene. V lost 4 bases to trimming and J lost 5 bases; unmatched junction nucleotides: 8. This CDR3 is built from 15 residues. Germline CDR1 is FNHDT and CDR2 is SITEND (reference sequence).

As for this clone: Gene names and germline match the mouse. The sequenced fragment ends 4 residues before the CDR3 boundary, so the rest is inferred from the germline J gene. This sample also contains other DNA sequences that code for the same CDR3. V is TRBV1 and J is TRBJ2-5; 11 bases fit TRBD1. CDR3 length equals 14 residues. Germline CDR1 and CDR2: NSQYPW and LRSPGD (reference sequence). CDR3 sequence reads: CTCSGTGGPDTQYF. CDR3 DNA (partial): TGCACCTGCAGTGGGACAGGGGGCCCAGAC.

Worth noting for this clone: Mouse germline and gene names are used. Read data end 3 residues before the CDR3 end; the end is taken from the germline J gene. This chain links TRBV13-2 with TRBJ1-6, with D tentatively TRBD1 (6 bases). TRBJ1-6 is an open reading frame whose function is uncertain. Trimming removed 2 bases at V and 3 bases at J, with 12 bases between. Germline lookup yields CDR1 NNHNN and CDR2 SYGAGS (reference sequence). This CDR3 spans 16 amino acids. The sequenced CDR3 bases are TGTGCCAGCGGTGACGTCCGGGACATCTATAATTCGCCC. Translating gives CASGDVRDIYNSP. The complete CDR3 protein is CASGDVRDIYNSPLYF.

Points on this clone: Gene names refer to mouse genes. The CDR3 is cut off 4 residues early in the read; its end comes from the germline J gene. The V call is TRBV5, the J call TRBJ2-7, with 13 bases aligning to TRBD2. CDR1 and CDR2 (germline): LGHNA, YNLKQL (reference sequence). The CDR3 covers 16 residues. The J segment lost 2 bases and the V segment lost 4 bases, leaving 5 bases of the junction unmatched. The CDR3 region is CASSPPGLGGTYEQYF. Incomplete CDR3 DNA: TGTGCCAGCAGCCCCCCGGGACTGGGGGGGACCTAT.

With respect to this clone: All gene names here are mouse names. CDR3 protein: CACGTGTANSDYTF. Incomplete CDR3 DNA: TGTGCCTGCGGAACCGGGACAGCAAACTCC. The chain links TRBV31 to TRBJ1-2, with TRBD1 matching over 7 bases. The read falls 4 residues short of the CDR3 end, and the missing part is taken from the germline J gene. Trimming cost V 6 bases and J 0 bases; bases outside gene matches: 7. Germline CDR1 is GKSSPN and CDR2 is SITVG. The CDR3 has 14 residues.

With respect to this clone: The gene symbols are mouse symbols. The read falls 4 residues short of the CDR3 end, and the missing part is taken from the germline J gene. This sequence joins TRBV13-2 and TRBJ2-1; 7 nucleotides match TRBD1. The trim removed 5 bases at V and 3 bases at J, leaving 8 bases unmatched. The CDR3 has 15 amino acids. In germline, CDR1 is NNHNN, CDR2 SYGAGS (reference sequence). CDR3 in amino acids: CASGAAGTVYAEQFF. The part of the CDR3 DNA that was read is TGTGCCAGCGGCGCAGCCGGGACAGTCTATGCT.

As concerns this clone: A much bigger clone sits one base away, suggesting this may be a read error. The gene names given are mouse names. Coverage ceases 4 residues before the CDR3 finishes, and the germline J gene fills in the end. This same CDR3 is encoded by further DNA sequences in the sample. The chain links TRBV14 to TRBJ2-5; 11 bases align to TRBD2. Germline assignment: CDR1 SGHDT and CDR2 FRDEAV. The CDR3 contains 14 residues. The CDR3 sequence: CASSRTGGKDTQYF. Incomplete CDR3 DNA: TGTGCCAGCAGTCGGACTGGGGGGAAAGAC.

Points on this clone: These gene names are mouse names. The DNA ends 4 residues before the CDR3 does, and the rest of the CDR3 is filled in from the germline J gene. At the DNA level, this CDR3 is encoded by other sequences in the same sample as well. This chain links TRBV31 with TRBJ2-1; TRBD2 agrees at 9 bases. CDR1 GKSSPN and CDR2 SITVG come from the germline V gene. Trimming removed 1 base from V and 3 bases from J; junction bases left unmatched: 1. The CDR3 covers 14 residues. The CDR3 DNA, read in part, is TGTGCCTGGAGTCCGGGACTGGGCTATGCT. Its translation: CAWSPGLGYA. The full-length CDR3 reads as CAWSPGLGYAEQFF.

This clone was seen a few times. The gene names here belong to mouse. The read is 4 residues too short to cover the CDR3 end, so that end is filled in from the germline J gene. The chain recombines TRBV19 with TRBJ2-1; D not certain. This CDR3 contains 12 residues. The germline gives CDR1 FNHDT, CDR2 SITEND (reference sequence). Partial CDR3 DNA: TGTGCCAGCAGTATAGCACAAGCT. This sequence encodes CASSIAQA. The entire CDR3 reads CASSIAQAEQFF.

Regarding this clone: Germline and genes here are mouse. The read ends 4 residues shy of where the CDR3 ends; the end is completed using the germline J gene. The chain links TRBV19 to TRBJ2-3; 8 nucleotides align to TRBD2. Trimming cost V 0 bases and J 1 base; bases outside gene matches: 1. This CDR3 has 15 residues. Germline V gene data show CDR1 as FNHDT and CDR2 as SITEND (reference sequence). The sequenced CDR3 bases are TGTGCCAGCAGTATAGTCTGGGGGGGTGCAGAA. It codes for CASSIVWGGAE. The full-length CDR3 reads as CASSIVWGGAETLYF.

This clone came up a few times. Mouse names are used for the genes. The CDR3 here is CASSPWGNYAEQFF. The CDR3 DNA, read in part, is TGTGCCAGCAGCCCCTGGGGGAACTATGCT. The chain recombines TRBV4 with TRBJ2-1, with 7 positions matching TRBD2. The CDR3 end falls 4 residues outside the read, so it is completed with the germline J gene. Unmatched junction bases numbered 2, after V lost 5 bases and J lost 1 base. CDR3 length: 14 amino acids. Germline-derived CDR1 and CDR2 are LGHDT and YNNKQL (reference sequence).

About this clone: Mouse names are used for the genes. The DNA ends 4 residues before the CDR3 does, and the rest of the CDR3 is filled in from the germline J gene. Distinct nucleotide sequences in the sample also encode this CDR3. The chain employs TRBV19 and TRBJ2-2; D not certain. Trimming pared 2 bases from V and 0 bases from J, leaving 5 bases between. This CDR3 comprises 14 residues. The V gene's germline CDR1 is FNHDT and CDR2 SITEND (reference sequence). The sequenced CDR3 bases are TGTGCCAGCAGTATTCAGACAAACACCGGG. Protein sequence: CASSIQTNTG. The full CDR3 protein is CASSIQTNTGQLYF.

Notes on this clone: Gene names and germline refer to mouse. The read halts 4 residues ahead of the CDR3 end, with the missing end drawn from the germline J gene. The chain uses TRBV13-3 and TRBJ2-4; unclear D gene. The V end was cut by 1 base, the J end by 0 bases, with 9 bases between. The CDR3 covers 15 residues. CDR1 and CDR2 from the germline V gene are NNHDY and SYVADS. Partial CDR3 DNA: TGTGCCAGCAGTGATACCAGGCGGAGTCAAAAC. Translated, it gives CASSDTRRSQN. The CDR3 reads in full as CASSDTRRSQNTLYF.

This clone was counted only a few times. The genes are named according to mouse. The read ends 4 residues early relative to the CDR3; the germline J gene fills the gap. The genes are TRBV5 and TRBJ2-5; 11 bases fit TRBD2. This CDR3 contains 15 residues. V trimming: 2 bases; J trimming: 3 bases; junction bases outside the gene matches: 1. Germline lookup yields CDR1 LGHNA and CDR2 YNLKQL (reference sequence). The CDR3 sequence: CASSQRDWGQDTQYF. The CDR3 DNA, read in part, is TGTGCCAGCAGCCAACGGGACTGGGGGCAAGAC.

Points on this clone: Gene names and germline match the mouse. Read data end 4 residues before the CDR3 end; the end is taken from the germline J gene. Other nucleotide sequences from this sample produce the same CDR3. The chain recombines TRBV13-2 with TRBJ1-1, with TRBD1 as a possible D gene (6 bases). Germline CDR1 NNHNN, CDR2 SYGAGS (reference sequence). The CDR3 covers 14 residues. CDR3 bases read: TGTGCCAGCGGTGATGCAGGGGCGTATACA. Translating it yields CASGDAGAYT. The entire CDR3 is CASGDAGAYTEVFF.

This clone was detected a few times. Here the gene names and germline are mouse. The CDR3 extends 4 residues past the end of the read, so its final part is completed from the germline J gene. This chain uses TRBV1 with TRBJ2-3; 11 bases line up with TRBD2. This CDR3 spans 18 amino acids. Germline CDR1 is NSQYPW and CDR2 is LRSPGD (reference sequence). The V segment lost 0 bases and the J segment 0 bases; nucleotides outside the gene matches: 5. The chain's CDR3 is CTCSADAGLGGSAETLYF. The sequenced CDR3 bases are TGCACCTGCAGTGCAGACGCAGGACTGGGGGGTAGTGCAGAA.